The following is a T cell receptor beta chain sequence with its context. In Seattle, patients joined the study during active infection and were tracked longitudinally. These data belong to a study of blood T cell repertoires in COVID-19. At the level of the study: COVID-19 samples collected from the United States, Italy and Spain covered acute and convalescent phases. T cells, B-cell-depleted T cells, or PBMCs supplied cDNA or gDNA.

The germline gives CDR1 PRHDT, CDR2 FYEKMQ (reference sequence). The CDR3 consists of 14 residues. V was trimmed by 2 bases and J by 2 bases, leaving 7 bases between them. The protocol was immunoSEQ multiplex PCR, while the TCRdb copy is restricted to in-frame clones and leaves out a portion. The repertoire consists of fewer than 350,000 clones, with 86% occurring once and the leading ten covering roughly 12%. The source material was peripheral blood. The sequence came from a woman in her twenties or thirties with COVID-19, enrolled during active disease. The chain links TRBV13 to TRBJ1-3, with a possible D match to TRBD1 (6 bases). CDR3 nucleotide sequence: TGTGCCAGCAGCTTAACAGGGACTGGAAACACCATATATTTT. This translates into CASSLTGTGNTIYF.